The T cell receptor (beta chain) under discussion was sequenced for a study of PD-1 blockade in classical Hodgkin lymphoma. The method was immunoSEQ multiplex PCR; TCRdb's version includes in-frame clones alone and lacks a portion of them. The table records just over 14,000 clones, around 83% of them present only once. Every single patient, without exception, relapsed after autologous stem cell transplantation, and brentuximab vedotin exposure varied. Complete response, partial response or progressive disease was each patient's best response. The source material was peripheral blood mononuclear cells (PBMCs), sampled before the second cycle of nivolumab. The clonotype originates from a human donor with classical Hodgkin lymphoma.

The CDR3 nucleotides read TGTGCCAGCAGTTCGCGGGGTAGCAATCAGCCCCAGCATTTT. It yields the protein CASSSRGSNQPQHF. The rearrangement joins TRBV6-5 to TRBJ1-5, with D uncertain. Trimming cost V 4 bases and J 0 bases, with 7 bases left between them. This CDR3 has 14 residues. Per the germline V gene, CDR1 is MNHEY and CDR2 is SVGAGI.